The clone carrying this T cell receptor beta chain was observed a few times. What it recognizes is unknown. TCRdb used MiXCR to reprocess the 5' RACE reads, holding one entry per CDR3 protein. The profile shows a few hundred thousand distinct CDR3 sequences, about 20% of them singletons. The data derive from a study of CD8 T cells in ankylosing spondylitis. General observations from the study: Both synovial fluid and blood in reactive arthritis had previously been reported to carry some motif variants.

Trimming cost V 8 bases and J 3 bases; bases outside gene matches: 16. There are 18 residues in the CDR3. CDR1 and CDR2 from the germline V gene are LNHDA and SQIVND (reference sequence). The chain uses TRBV19 and TRBJ2-2; 9 bases agree with TRBD2. Sequencing was carried out using blood, either unsorted or a sorted T cell fraction (not recorded which). The clonotype comes from a male donor with ankylosing spondylitis or in good health (not recorded which). The CDR3 is CASGSSAGGPLDTGELFF. CDR3 nucleotide sequence: TGTGCCAGTGGGTCTTCAGCGGGGGGCCCCCTGGACACCGGGGAGCTGTTTTTT.